Detailed here is one T cell receptor beta chain. This entry comes from a study of blood T cell repertoires in COVID-19. About the research overall: The cDNA or gDNA used as material had been derived from T cells, B-cell-depleted T cells, or PBMCs.

The CDR3 spans 15 residues. The V gene lost 4 bases and the J gene lost 1 base, with 13 bases spanning the gap. Repertoires were generated with immunoSEQ multiplex PCR, while TCRdb's copy carries only in-frame clones and drops some. The table lists around 300,000 clones, 85% of them singletons. The J gene is TRBJ1-1, the V gene TRBV23-1; unclear D gene. TRBV23-1 is recorded as an ORF, its role being uncertain. The sequence came from a woman in her 50s with active or convalescent COVID-19. The sequenced sample was peripheral blood. In DNA form, the CDR3 reads TGCGCCAGCAGTCCTACTCGGGTGGCGAACACTGAAGCTTTCTTT. This encodes CASSPTRVANTEAFF.